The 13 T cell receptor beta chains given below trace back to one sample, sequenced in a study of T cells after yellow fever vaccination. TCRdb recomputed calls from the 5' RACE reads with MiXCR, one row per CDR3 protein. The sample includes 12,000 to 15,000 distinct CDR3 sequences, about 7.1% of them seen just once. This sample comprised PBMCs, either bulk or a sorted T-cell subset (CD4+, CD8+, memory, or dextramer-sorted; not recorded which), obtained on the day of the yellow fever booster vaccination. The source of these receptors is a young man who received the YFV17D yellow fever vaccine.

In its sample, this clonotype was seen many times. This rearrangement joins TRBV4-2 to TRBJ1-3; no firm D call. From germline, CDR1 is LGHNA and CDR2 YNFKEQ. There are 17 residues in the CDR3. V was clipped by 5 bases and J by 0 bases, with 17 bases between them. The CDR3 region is CASSARRWNNSGNTIYF. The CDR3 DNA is TGTGCCAGCAGCGCCCGACGCTGGAATAACTCTGGAAACACCATATATTTT.

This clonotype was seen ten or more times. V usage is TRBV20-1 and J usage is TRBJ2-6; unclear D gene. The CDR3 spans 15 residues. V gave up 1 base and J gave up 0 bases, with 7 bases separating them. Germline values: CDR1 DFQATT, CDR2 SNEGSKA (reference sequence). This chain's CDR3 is CSARGPGSGANVLTF. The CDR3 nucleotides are TGCAGTGCTAGAGGGCCCGGCTCTGGGGCCAACGTCCTGACTTTC.

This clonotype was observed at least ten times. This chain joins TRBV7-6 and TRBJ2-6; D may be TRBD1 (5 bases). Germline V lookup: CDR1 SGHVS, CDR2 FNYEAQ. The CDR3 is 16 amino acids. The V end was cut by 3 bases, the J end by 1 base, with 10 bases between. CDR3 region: CASSFFQGSGANVLTF. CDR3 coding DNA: TGTGCCAGCAGCTTCTTCCAGGGATCTGGGGCCAACGTCCTGACTTTC.

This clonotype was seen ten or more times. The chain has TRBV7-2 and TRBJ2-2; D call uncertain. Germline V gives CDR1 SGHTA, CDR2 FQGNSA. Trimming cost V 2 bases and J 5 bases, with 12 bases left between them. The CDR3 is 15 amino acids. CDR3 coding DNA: TGTGCCAGCAGCTTAAATTTCCAGGTTACCGGGGAGCTGTTTTTT. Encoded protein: CASSLNFQVTGELFF.

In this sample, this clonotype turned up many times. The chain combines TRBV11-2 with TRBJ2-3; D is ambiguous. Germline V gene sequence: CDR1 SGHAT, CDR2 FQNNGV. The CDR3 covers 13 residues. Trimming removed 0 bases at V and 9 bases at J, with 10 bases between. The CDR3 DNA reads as TGTGCCAGCAGCTTAGAGACGGGTAGGACGCAGTATTTT. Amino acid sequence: CASSLETGRTQYF. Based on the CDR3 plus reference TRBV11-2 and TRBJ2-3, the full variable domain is EAGVAQSPRYKIIEKRQSVAFWCNPISGHATLYWYQQILGQGPKLLIQFQNNGVVDDSQLPKDRFSAERLKGVDSTLKIQPAKLEDSAVYLCASSLETGRTQYFGPGTRLTVL.

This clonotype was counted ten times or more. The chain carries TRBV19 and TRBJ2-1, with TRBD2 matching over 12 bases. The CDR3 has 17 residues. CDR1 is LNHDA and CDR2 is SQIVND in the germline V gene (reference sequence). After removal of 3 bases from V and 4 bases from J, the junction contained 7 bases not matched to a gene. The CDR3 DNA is TGTGCCAGTAGTATGGGTCTAGCGGGGGGGCTGTACAATGAGCAGTTCTTC. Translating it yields CASSMGLAGGLYNEQFF.

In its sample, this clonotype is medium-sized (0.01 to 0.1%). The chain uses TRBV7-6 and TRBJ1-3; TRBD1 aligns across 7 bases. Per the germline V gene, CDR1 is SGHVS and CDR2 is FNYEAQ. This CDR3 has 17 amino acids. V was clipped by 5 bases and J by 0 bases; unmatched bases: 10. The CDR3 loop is CASSPRGQSASGNTIYF. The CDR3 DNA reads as TGTGCCAGCAGCCCGAGGGGACAGAGCGCCTCTGGAAACACCATATATTTT. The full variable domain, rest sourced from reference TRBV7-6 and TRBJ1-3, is GAGVSQSPRYKVTKRGQDVALRCDPISGHVSLYWYRQALGQGPEFLTYFNYEAQQDKSGLPNDRFSAERPEGSISTLTIQRTEQRDSAMYRCASSPRGQSASGNTIYFGEGSWLTVV.

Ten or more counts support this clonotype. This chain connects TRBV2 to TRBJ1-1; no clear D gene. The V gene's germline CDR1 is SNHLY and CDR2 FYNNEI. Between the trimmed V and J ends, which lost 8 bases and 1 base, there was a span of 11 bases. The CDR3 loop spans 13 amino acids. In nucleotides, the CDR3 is TGTGCCAGCGAGGGTATCCCGAACACTGAAGCTTTCTTT. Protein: CASEGIPNTEAFF.

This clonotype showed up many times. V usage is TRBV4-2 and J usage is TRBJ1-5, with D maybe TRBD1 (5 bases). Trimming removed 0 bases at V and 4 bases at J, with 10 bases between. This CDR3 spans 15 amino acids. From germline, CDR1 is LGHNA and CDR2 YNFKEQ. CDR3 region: CASSQEDSPNQPQHF. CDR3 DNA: TGTGCCAGCAGCCAAGAAGACAGCCCGAATCAGCCCCAGCATTTT.

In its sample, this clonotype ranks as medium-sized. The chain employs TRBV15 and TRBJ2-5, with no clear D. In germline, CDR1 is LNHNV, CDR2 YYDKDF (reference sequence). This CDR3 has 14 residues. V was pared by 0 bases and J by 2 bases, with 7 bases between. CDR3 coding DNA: TGTGCCACCAGCAGAGAGGATGCGCAAGAGACCCAGTACTTC. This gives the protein CATSREDAQETQYF.

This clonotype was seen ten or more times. The CDR3 region has the DNA TGTGCCAGCAGTTACTGGCGGTCGGGGCGGCACTTCTCTGGGGCCAACGTCCTGACTTTC. Translation gives CASSYWRSGRHFSGANVLTF. The V and J genes are TRBV6-6 and TRBJ2-6; D is tentatively TRBD1 or TRBD2 (5 bases each). Germline V gene lookup returns CDR1 MNHNY and CDR2 SVGAGI (reference sequence). The CDR3 is 20 residues long. Trimming stripped 1 base from V and 0 bases from J, with 19 bases between.

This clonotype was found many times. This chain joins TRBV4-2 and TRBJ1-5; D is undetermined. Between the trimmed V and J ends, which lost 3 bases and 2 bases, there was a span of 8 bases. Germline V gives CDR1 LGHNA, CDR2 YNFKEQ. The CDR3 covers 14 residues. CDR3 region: CASSQQGGNQPQHF. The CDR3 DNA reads TGTGCCAGCAGCCAGCAAGGTGGCAATCAGCCCCAGCATTTT.

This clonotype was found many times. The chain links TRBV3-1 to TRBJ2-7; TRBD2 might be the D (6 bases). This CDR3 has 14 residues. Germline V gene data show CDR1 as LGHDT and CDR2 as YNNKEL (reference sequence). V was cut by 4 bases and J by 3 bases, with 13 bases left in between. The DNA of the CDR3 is TGTGCCAGCAGCCCAGGGACTGGACTCTACGAGCAGTACGTC. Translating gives CASSPGTGLYEQYV.